This T cell receptor (beta chain) emerged from a study of breast tumors, draining lymph nodes, adjacent tissues. Overall study findings and caveats: Tumor TCR diversity was below lymph nodes but above nontumor tissue. Tumor T cell lymph node origin was a supported hypothesis, not proven.

TCRdb analysed the multiplex PCR reads with MiXCR anew, one entry per CDR3 protein. The data show 30,000 to 40,000 distinct CDR3 sequences, roughly 36% seen once. The CDR3 contains 16 residues. V shed 6 bases and J 9 bases; nucleotides not matched to a gene: 11. Per the germline V gene, CDR1 is SGHDN and CDR2 is FVKESK. This clonotype has a count of ten or more. Its antigen is currently unknown. The source material was breast tumor tissue. This sequence was found in a female donor with breast cancer. Some clones in this sample may be carry-over from other donors' samples. V usage is TRBV14 and J usage is TRBJ2-1; 13 bases fit TRBD2. The CDR3 region is CASRTPGLAGYTEQFF. For the CDR3, the DNA is TGTGCCAGCAGGACACCGGGACTAGCGGGGTATACTGAGCAGTTCTTC. The variable domain in full, completed from reference TRBV14 and TRBJ2-1, reads EAGVTQFPSHSVIEKGQTVTLRCDPISGHDNLYWYRRVMGKEIKFLLHFVKESKQDESGMPNNRFLAERTGGTYSTLKVQPAELEDSGVYFCASRTPGLAGYTEQFFGPGTRLTVL.